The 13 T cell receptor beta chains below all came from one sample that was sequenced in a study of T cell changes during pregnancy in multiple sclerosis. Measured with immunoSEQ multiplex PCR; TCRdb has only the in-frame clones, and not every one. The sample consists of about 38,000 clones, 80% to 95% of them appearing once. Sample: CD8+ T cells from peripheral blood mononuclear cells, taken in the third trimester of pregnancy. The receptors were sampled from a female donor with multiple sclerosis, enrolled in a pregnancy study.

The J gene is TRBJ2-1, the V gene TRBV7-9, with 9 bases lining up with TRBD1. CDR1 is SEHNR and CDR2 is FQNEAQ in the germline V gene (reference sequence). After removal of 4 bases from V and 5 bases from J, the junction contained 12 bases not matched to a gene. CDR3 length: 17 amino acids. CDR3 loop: CASSSNRGQGGDNEQFF. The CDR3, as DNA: TGTGCCAGCAGCTCCAACAGGGGGCAAGGCGGGGACAATGAGCAGTTCTTC.

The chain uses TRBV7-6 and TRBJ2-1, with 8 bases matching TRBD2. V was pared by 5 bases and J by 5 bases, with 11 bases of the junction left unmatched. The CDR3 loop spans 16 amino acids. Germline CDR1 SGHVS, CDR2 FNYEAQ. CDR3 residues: CASSPEAGVLNNEQFF. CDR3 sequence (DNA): TGTGCCAGCAGCCCCGAAGCGGGAGTCCTCAACAATGAGCAGTTCTTC.

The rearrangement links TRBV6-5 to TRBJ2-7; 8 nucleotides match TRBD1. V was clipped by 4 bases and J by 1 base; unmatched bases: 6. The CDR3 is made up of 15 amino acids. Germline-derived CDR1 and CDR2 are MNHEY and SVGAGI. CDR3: CASSSQGQASYEQYF. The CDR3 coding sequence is TGTGCCAGCAGTTCCCAGGGACAGGCATCCTACGAGCAGTACTTC.

The CDR3 spells CASSSGTTDPYEQYF. The CDR3 region has the DNA TGTGCCAGCAGTTCCGGGACTACCGACCCCTACGAGCAGTACTTC. This rearrangement joins TRBV27 to TRBJ2-7; 7 nucleotides agree with TRBD2. CDR3 length: 15 amino acids. The germline CDR1 and CDR2 sequences are MNHEY and SMNVEV (reference sequence). The junction had 8 bases not matched to a gene; V was cut back by 4 bases and J by 2 bases.

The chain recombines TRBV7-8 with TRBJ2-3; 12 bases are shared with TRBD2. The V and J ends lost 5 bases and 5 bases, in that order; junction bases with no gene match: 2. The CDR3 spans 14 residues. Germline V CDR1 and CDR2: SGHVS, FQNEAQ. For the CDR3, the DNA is TGTGCCAGCAGCCTGGGACTAGCGGGAGATACGCAGTATTTT. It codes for CASSLGLAGDTQYF. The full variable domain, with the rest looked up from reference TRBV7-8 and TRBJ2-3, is GAGVSQSPRYKVAKRGQDVALRCDPISGHVSLFWYQQALGQGPEFLTYFQNEAQLDKSGLPSDRFFAERPEGSVSTLKIQRTQQEDSAVYLCASSLGLAGDTQYFGPGTRLTVL.

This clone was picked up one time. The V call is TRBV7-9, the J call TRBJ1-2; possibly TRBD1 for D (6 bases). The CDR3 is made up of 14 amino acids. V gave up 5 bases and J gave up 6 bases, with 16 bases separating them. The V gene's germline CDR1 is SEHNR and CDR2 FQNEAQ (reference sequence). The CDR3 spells CASSRFLDSDGYTF. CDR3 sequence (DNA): TGTGCCAGCAGCCGCTTTCTGGACAGTGATGGCTACACCTTC.

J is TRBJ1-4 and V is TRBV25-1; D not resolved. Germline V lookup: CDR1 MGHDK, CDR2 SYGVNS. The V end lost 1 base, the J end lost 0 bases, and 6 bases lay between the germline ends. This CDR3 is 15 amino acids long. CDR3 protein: CASSEWGATNEKLFF. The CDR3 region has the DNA TGTGCCAGCAGTGAATGGGGAGCAACTAATGAAAAACTGTTTTTT.

The CDR3 loop is CASSDSGGYEQYF. Here the CDR3 DNA reads TGCGCCAGCAGTGATTCTGGGGGGTACGAGCAGTACTTC. The gene calls are TRBV10-2 and TRBJ2-7, with D tentatively TRBD2 (6 bases). The V end lost 3 bases, the J end lost 4 bases, and 10 bases lay between the germline ends. From germline, CDR1 is WSHSY and CDR2 SAAADI. There are 13 residues in the CDR3.

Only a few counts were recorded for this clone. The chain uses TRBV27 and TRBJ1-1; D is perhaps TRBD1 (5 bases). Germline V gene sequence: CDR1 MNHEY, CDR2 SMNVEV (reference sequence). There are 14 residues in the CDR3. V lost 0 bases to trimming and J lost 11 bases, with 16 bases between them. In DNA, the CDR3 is TGTGCCAGCAGTTTATCCCTTGCGGGGCCTCAGGCTTTCTTT. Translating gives CASSLSLAGPQAFF.

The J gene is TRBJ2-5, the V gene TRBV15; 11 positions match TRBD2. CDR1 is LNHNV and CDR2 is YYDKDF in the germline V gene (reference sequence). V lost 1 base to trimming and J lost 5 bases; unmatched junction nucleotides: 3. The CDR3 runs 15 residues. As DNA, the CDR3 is TGTGCCACCAGCAGAGTCCTAGCGGGAGGCGAGACCCAGTACTTC. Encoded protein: CATSRVLAGGETQYF.

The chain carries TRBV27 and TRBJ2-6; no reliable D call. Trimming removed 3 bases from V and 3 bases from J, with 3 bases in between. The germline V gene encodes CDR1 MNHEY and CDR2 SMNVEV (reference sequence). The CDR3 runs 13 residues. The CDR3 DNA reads TGTGCCAGCAGTTTCGGTGGGGCCAACGTCCTGACTTTC. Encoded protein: CASSFGGANVLTF.

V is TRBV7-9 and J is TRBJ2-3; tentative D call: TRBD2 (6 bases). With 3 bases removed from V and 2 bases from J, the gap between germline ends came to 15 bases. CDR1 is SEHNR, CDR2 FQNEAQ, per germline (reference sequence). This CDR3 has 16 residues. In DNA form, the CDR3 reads TGTGCCAGCAGCTTGGGGGGACTCCAACCCACAGATACGCAGTATTTT. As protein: CASSLGGLQPTDTQYF.

Written as DNA, the CDR3 is TGTGCCAGCAGCTTAATAGCGGGTCCCTACAATGAGCAGTTCTTC. This sequence encodes CASSLIAGPYNEQFF. The chain is built from TRBV7-6 and TRBJ2-1; 7 nucleotides agree with TRBD2. V was clipped by 2 bases and J by 2 bases; unmatched bases: 3. The CDR3 length is 15 residues. The germline V gene has CDR1 SGHVS and CDR2 FNYEAQ.